These 7 T cell receptor beta chains came from one sample sequenced in a study of Graves' ophthalmopathy and Graves' hyperthyroidism. CDR3 regions of TCR beta were amplified from RNA transcripts. RT-PCR was first run with HTBI primers, then multiplex PCR in a second round. TCRdb fed the multiplex PCR reads into MiXCR, producing one record per CDR3 protein. The table has 1 million to 1.3 million distinct CDR3 sequences, 35% to 40% seen once. Sequenced input: peripheral blood or thyroid tissue (not recorded which). The origin of the receptors is an adult man with Graves' hyperthyroidism.

The table lists this clonotype with many counts. The chain is built from TRBV7-8 and TRBJ2-7; unclear D gene. CDR1 is SGHVS, CDR2 FQNEAQ, per germline. V lost 1 base, J lost 3 bases, and 10 bases lay in between. This CDR3 region has 14 residues. The CDR3 nucleotides are TGTGCCAGCAGCTTAGTTCCCGGAGACTACGAGCAGTACTTC. Amino acids: CASSLVPGDYEQYF.

The rearrangement links TRBV2 to TRBJ2-3; D is undetermined. The CDR3 has 10 residues. The germline V gene encodes CDR1 SNHLY and CDR2 FYNNEI. V dropped 6 bases and J dropped 8 bases, with 6 bases sitting between them. Written as DNA, the CDR3 is TGTGCCAGCAGGTTGGGTACGCAGTATTTT. The encoded protein is CASRLGTQYF.

In the case of this clonotype: It is likely a read error, because the conserved phenylalanine at the end of the CDR3 is missing. This chain connects TRBV7-2 to TRBJ2-7; perhaps TRBD2 as D (5 bases). Germline assignment: CDR1 SGHTA and CDR2 FQGNSA. This CDR3 is 16 amino acids long. The chain's CDR3 is CASSQEGVQSSYEQYS. The CDR3 DNA reads TGCGCCAGCAGCCAAGAGGGCGTCCAAAGCTCCTACGAGCAGTACTCC.

The chain carries TRBV29-1 and TRBJ1-1; D not certain. Between the trimmed V and J ends, which lost 4 bases and 1 base, there was a span of 10 bases. CDR1 and CDR2 (germline): SQVTM, ANQGSEA. This CDR3 has 13 residues. This chain's CDR3 is CSVVSQQNTEAFF. CDR3 nucleotides: TGCAGCGTTGTGAGTCAACAGAACACTGAAGCTTTCTTT.

The V gene is TRBV5-1, the J gene TRBJ1-1; the D gene is possibly TRBD1 (5 bases). The CDR3 extends over 13 amino acids. Germline V gives CDR1 SGHRS, CDR2 YFSETQ. The germline V and J ends were trimmed by 3 bases and 5 bases, with 11 bases remaining between them. For the CDR3, the DNA is TGCGCCAGCAGCTCCCAGGGTCAAACTGAAGCTTTCTTT. As protein: CASSSQGQTEAFF.

The CDR3 loop reads CSAGGPVSYEQYF. The CDR3, as DNA: TGCAGCGCCGGCGGGCCGGTCTCCTACGAGCAGTACTTC. The gene calls are TRBV29-1 and TRBJ2-7; TRBD2 is a possible D gene (5 bases). Between the trimmed V and J ends, which lost 7 bases and 0 bases, there was a span of 13 bases. Germline assignment: CDR1 SQVTM and CDR2 ANQGSEA. CDR3 length equals 13 residues.

In this sample, this clonotype turned up a few times. This chain uses TRBV15 with TRBJ1-3; TRBD1 aligns across 8 bases. CDR1 is LNHNV and CDR2 is YYDKDF in the germline V gene (reference sequence). CDR3 size: 16 residues. Losses at the gene ends were 1 base for V and 1 base for J; bases not matched to a gene: 3. CDR3: CATSRVGQGSGNTIYF. The DNA for the CDR3 is TGTGCCACCAGCAGAGTTGGACAGGGTTCTGGAAACACCATATATTTT.